The entry below describes one T cell receptor beta chain. Its cognate antigen is unknown. One end of the junction does not line up with germline, which may come from a read error. Mouse germline and gene names are used. Sequencing ends 4 residues short of the CDR3 end; the germline J gene provides the rest. Other nucleotide sequences in the sample specify the same CDR3. These data come from a study of CD8+ T cells in alopecia areata. Overall study: Recipient mice, approximately 6-11-week-old female C3H/HeJ animals, received skin from 6-12-month-old C3H/HeJ graft donors with spontaneous alopecia. Overall study findings and caveats: Higher clonality was seen in lesional scalp than in normal scalp, especially in alopecia totalis/universalis. Compared with mice, patients displayed less clear TCR sharing, possibly for HLA-related reasons. Tissue-resident alphabeta T cells belonging to normal skin likewise get sequenced within scalp specimens.

The germline gives CDR1 SGHND, CDR2 FRSKSL. This CDR3 has 17 residues. Extraction and reverse transcription of RNA yielded cDNA as the sequencing template. Sequenced by immunoSEQ multiplex PCR; TCRdb stores in-frame clones only, minus some. The sample is made up of some 3,000 clones, none counted only once. The chain employs TRBV15 and TRBJ2-4, with 10 bases that match TRBD2. The clonotype was recovered from a C3H/HeJ mouse with alopecia areata. This strain has MHC haplotype H2-k. The sequenced material came from lesional skin. CDR3 DNA, as far as it was read: TGCGCCAGCAGTTTGAGGGACTGGGGTCGTCGTCAAAAC. The encoded protein is CASSLRDWGRRQN. Given in full, the CDR3 is CASSLRDWGRRQNTLYF.